This entry concerns a single T cell receptor beta chain. Its antigen is as yet unknown. This sample is drawn from a study of monozygotic twins with inflammatory bowel disease. General study findings and limits: A single strong IBD-associated signal or clonotype was not supported by the findings. Fewer shared clonotypes with others were found in IBD patients than in healthy twins, especially with disease activity. Between concordant and discordant twins, repertoire similarity failed to differ, a result that limited power may explain.

Whole blood without T cell sorting served as the source of isolated total RNA. From its re-call of the 5' RACE reads, TCRdb lists each CDR3 protein once, without DNA. This repertoire includes about 420,000 distinct CDR3 sequences. The TCR comes from a human donor with ulcerative colitis or Crohn's disease, or a healthy co-twin of an affected twin (not recorded which). Sequenced input: blood.

Here the CDR3 reads CASSSSMGGIRYTF. This sequence joins TRBV28 and TRBJ1-2; TCRdb reports TRBD1, a call that lacks DNA to check it against. Germline CDR1 MDHEN, CDR2 SYDVKM. The CDR3 loop spans 14 amino acids.